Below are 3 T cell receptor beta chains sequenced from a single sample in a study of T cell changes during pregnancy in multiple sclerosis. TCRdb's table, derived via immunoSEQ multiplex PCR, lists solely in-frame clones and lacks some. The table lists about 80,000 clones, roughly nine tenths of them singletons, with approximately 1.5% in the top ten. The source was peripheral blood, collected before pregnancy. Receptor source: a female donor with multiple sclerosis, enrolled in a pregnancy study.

The CDR3 sequence: CASSLGRGNQETQYF. CDR3 coding DNA: TGTGCCAGCAGCTTAGGTCGGGGTAACCAAGAGACCCAGTACTTC. This chain uses TRBV11-1 with TRBJ2-5; weak D call: TRBD2 (5 bases). Germline lookup yields CDR1 SGHAT and CDR2 FQDESV (reference sequence). This CDR3 region has 15 residues. V was trimmed by 1 base and J by 0 bases, leaving 9 bases between them.

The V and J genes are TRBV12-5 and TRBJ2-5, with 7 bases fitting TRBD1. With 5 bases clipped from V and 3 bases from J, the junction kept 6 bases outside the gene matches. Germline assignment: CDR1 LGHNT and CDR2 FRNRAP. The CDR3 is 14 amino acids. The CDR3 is CASGPDTGEETQYF. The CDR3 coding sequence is TGTGCTAGTGGTCCCGATACAGGGGAAGAGACCCAGTACTTC.

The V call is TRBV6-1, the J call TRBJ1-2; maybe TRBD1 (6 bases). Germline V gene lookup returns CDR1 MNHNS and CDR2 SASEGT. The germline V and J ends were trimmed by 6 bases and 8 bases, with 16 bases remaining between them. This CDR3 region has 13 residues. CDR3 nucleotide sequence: TGTGCCAGCAGCTCAAACAGGGTCGGCGGCTACACCTTC. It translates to CASSSNRVGGYTF.